Described below is a single TCR beta chain sequence and its context. The antigen it recognizes is unknown. Base qualities are not provided; no much larger clone lies one nucleotide away. The data originate from a study of T cell responses to AZD1222 COVID-19 vaccine (dated by TCRdb to about 2021). Concerning the study at large: TCR sequencing was performed for roughly 250 trial participants, of whom about 200 were given two doses of AZD1222 and 26 were given two doses of MenACWY control vaccine. Trial participants were enrolled by age into 18-55, 56-69 and 70-plus year subgroups, with about 150, 27 and 61 TCR-sequenced participants respectively. What the research found in general, with its limitations: After two AZD1222 doses, both the breadth and the depth of spike-specific TCRs were significantly higher than at day 0 and than in MenACWY recipients. Because no day 14 peak-response samples were available, repertoires were characterized only after the peak T cell response. Participants were mostly white British and included more females than males, and it was suggested by the authors that clonal diversity may have been underestimated. In the small 56-69-year group, the increase in depth fell short of significance, most likely because of low power. Epitopes outside the regions mutated in the B.1.351 and B.1.1.7 variants were reportedly recognized by nearly half of the unique spike-specific TCRs. Only five or six AZD1222 recipients were SARS-CoV-2 seropositive at baseline, limiting conclusions about previously exposed vaccinees. CD4 TCRs associated with the vaccine covered the entire spike protein, and the dominant responses were in regions 160-218 and 743-854.

The CDR3 regions of human TCRbeta chains were analyzed by immunosequencing. On the authors' methods: TCRs in the repertoires were compared against a reference library of SARS-CoV-2-specific TCRs that had been generated with the MIRA antigen-specificity platform. Breadth was defined as the fraction of unique TCRs that were SARS-CoV-2-associated. Depth was defined as the fraction of total T cells that were SARS-CoV-2-associated. Using the MIRA data, each spike-specific TCR was mapped to the spike region that the TCR reacts to and placed in a CD4 or CD8 class. Log10-transformed breadth and depth values were compared by one-way ANOVA with Sidak's multiple comparisons tests. As stored in TCRdb, this immuneACCESS dataset retains in-frame rearrangements with V and J assigned. A fraction of the clones does not appear; measured against another copy, unresolved V genes explain less than half of the discrepancy, and the remainder lacks a known reason. Clone size and V and J calls were adopted from that table, with D and trimming inferred from the DNA. This sample is represented by more than 85,000 clones; about 88% of them were singletons. The leading ten clones occupy approximately 15% of the sample.

Read against the paper, the sample's time point label means: about 28 days (+/-7) after the second vaccine dose. AZD1222 recipients given second doses at about 4 weeks or at about 12 weeks were pooled, since spike-specific TCR depth and breadth were not found to differ between the two schedules. The vaccinee samples were drawn from two UK trials, COV001 and COV002, one of which was a single-blind randomized controlled phase 2/3 trial testing AZD1222 (ChAdOx1 nCoV-19) in healthy adults. Trial participant PBMC samples were collected at day 0 and day 28 after the second dose for TCRbeta chain sequencing. From a lookup of the germline V gene, CDR1 and CDR2 are SGHAT and FQNNGV. The trim is 9 bases for V and 2 bases for J, with a gap of 10 bases between the germline ends. From the cysteine up to the phenylalanine, the CDR3 has a length of 13 residues. Of all the DNA, just the CDR3 is kept, 39 bases in frame from base 1.

The receptor was derived from an adult who received the AZD1222 COVID-19 vaccine. Specimen: peripheral blood, collected 28 days after the second AZD1222 dose. The chain couples TRBV11-2 to TRBJ1-4; there is no confident call for the D gene. For the CDR3, the sequence is CASETSTNEKLFF. DNA sequence: TGTGCCAGTGAGACGTCCACTAATGAAAAACTGTTTTTT.